These 7 T cell receptor beta chains were all obtained from the same sample, sequenced in a study of T-cell memory formation after mild COVID-19. TCRdb called the 5' RACE reads again in MiXCR, with one record for every CDR3 protein. The data contain approximately 450,000 distinct CDR3 sequences, about 20% of them singletons. Sequencing was performed on PBMCs or a T cell subset sorted from them (not recorded which). These receptors came from an adult woman who had mild COVID-19 (a few samples of this study predate the infection). Cell type and time point are not known.

V usage is TRBV28 and J usage is TRBJ2-5; 8 bases align to TRBD2. V gave up 5 bases and J gave up 5 bases; unmatched junction bases: 13. Per the germline V gene, CDR1 is MDHEN and CDR2 is SYDVKM. This CDR3 is built from 16 residues. This CDR3 is CASSLSAGAAGETQYF. In DNA form, the CDR3 reads TGTGCCAGCAGTCTGTCAGCGGGGGCCGCGGGGGAGACCCAGTACTTC.

The chain recombines TRBV4-1 with TRBJ1-1; 8 bases align to TRBD1. J gave up 1 base and V 2 bases, and 3 bases lay outside the gene matches. The CDR3 runs 15 residues. Per germline, CDR1 MGHRA and CDR2 YSYEKL. The CDR3 region is CASSQIQGANTEAFF. The CDR3 nucleotides read TGCGCCAGCAGCCAAATCCAGGGGGCGAACACTGAAGCTTTCTTT.

This clonotype was seen more than once but under ten times. CDR3 sequence: CASSFAQGSYEQYF. The CDR3 coding sequence is TGTGCCAGCAGTTTCGCACAGGGATCCTACGAGCAGTACTTC. The gene calls are TRBV12-3 or TRBV12-4 and TRBJ2-7, with D maybe TRBD1 (6 bases). CDR3 size: 14 residues. The V gene lost 3 bases and the J gene lost 1 base, with 10 bases spanning the gap.

A few counts support this clonotype. The rearrangement joins TRBV6-2 or TRBV6-3 to TRBJ1-1; TRBD1 is a possible D gene (5 bases). The CDR3 runs to 13 residues. The ends were cut back, 5 bases at V and 11 bases at J, with 18 bases in the middle. Looked up from germline, CDR1 is MNHEY and CDR2 is SVGEGT. The CDR3 sequence is CASSLARGRDAFF. CDR3 in DNA: TGTGCCAGCAGTCTGGCCCGGGGAAGGGACGCTTTCTTT.

Here the CDR3 DNA reads TGCAGTGCTAGTGATATCAGCTCCTACGAGCAGTACTTC. Protein product: CSASDISSYEQYF. V usage is TRBV20-1 and J usage is TRBJ2-7, with D unresolved. CDR1 and CDR2 from the germline V gene are DFQATT and SNEGSKA (reference sequence). Trimming left V 3 bases short and J 0 bases short, with 9 bases between. The CDR3 length is 13 residues.

This clonotype showed up just a few times. This chain joins TRBV11-1 and TRBJ2-1; D might be TRBD1 (5 bases). The germline CDR1 and CDR2 sequences are SGHAT and FQDESV (reference sequence). CDR3 length: 15 residues. Trimming cost V 6 bases and J 0 bases, with 12 bases left between them. DNA for the CDR3: TGTGCCAGCAGAGGTGGGGCGAGCTCCTACAATGAGCAGTTCTTC. It codes for CASRGGASSYNEQFF.

V and J are TRBV10-3 and TRBJ1-1; D unresolved. Germline loops: CDR1 ENHRY, CDR2 SYGVKD. The CDR3 extends over 13 amino acids. Trimming removed 4 bases from V and 3 bases from J, with 9 bases in between. The CDR3, as DNA: TGTGCCATCAGTGGGCAGGTTGACACTGAAGCTTTCTTT. This codes for CAISGQVDTEAFF.